Below, 30 T cell receptor beta chains from the same sample are listed, as sequenced in a study of OX40 agonist ivuxolimab in advanced cancers. Sequencing was performed with immunoSEQ multiplex PCR; in TCRdb, only in-frame clones are kept and a portion is missing. This repertoire shows roughly 77,000 clones, roughly 92% found once; its top ten account for about 0.6%. The sample in question was CD4+ or CD8+ T cells sorted from blood, obtained in a trial of the OX40 agonist ivuxolimab. The receptors originated from an adult with an advanced solid tumor such as melanoma, head and neck, liver or kidney cancer.

The rearrangement uses TRBV6-5 and TRBJ1-6; 7 bases fit TRBD1. Trimming took 6 bases from V and 6 from J; bases not matched to a gene: 8. The length of the CDR3 is 15 residues. CDR1 MNHEY and CDR2 SVGAGI come from the germline V gene. CDR3 in amino acids: CASRRQGSGNSPLHF. The CDR3, as DNA: TGTGCCAGCAGGCGACAGGGTTCTGGTAATTCACCCCTCCACTTT.

V usage is TRBV15 and J usage is TRBJ2-1; tentative D call: TRBD2 (6 bases). The V end lost 5 bases, the J end lost 6 bases, and 26 bases lay between the germline ends. The CDR3 length is 18 residues. In germline, CDR1 is LNHNV, CDR2 YYDKDF (reference sequence). The CDR3 nucleotides are TGTGCCACCAGCCTGGACCCAAACCCGGGAGTGTCCGGCAATGAGCAGTTCTTC. Amino acids: CATSLDPNPGVSGNEQFF.

The chain has TRBV6-1 and TRBJ2-7, with 12 nucleotides matching TRBD2. The CDR3 is 14 amino acids. J lost 7 bases, V lost 6 bases, and 7 bases had no gene match. The V gene's germline CDR1 is MNHNS and CDR2 SASEGT. This CDR3 is CASSRLAGALEQYF. CDR3 DNA: TGTGCCAGCAGCAGACTAGCGGGAGCGTTAGAGCAGTACTTC.

The gene calls are TRBV28 and TRBJ1-6; 11 bases agree with TRBD1. V dropped 5 bases and J dropped 9; count of bases not matched to a gene: 9. Germline-derived CDR1 and CDR2 are MDHEN and SYDVKM. This CDR3 has 16 amino acids. Here the CDR3 reads CASSLRTDRGLSPLHF. The CDR3 DNA reads as TGTGCCAGCAGTCTCCGCACGGACAGGGGGCTTTCACCCCTCCACTTT.

This clone occurred once. The chain links TRBV6-6 to TRBJ2-7; tentative D call: TRBD2 (5 bases). With 9 bases removed from V and 5 bases from J, the gap between germline ends came to 17 bases. This CDR3 has 13 amino acids. CDR1 and CDR2 from the germline V gene are MNHNY and SVGAGI (reference sequence). CDR3 sequence: CASTRSRGNEQYF. CDR3 DNA: TGTGCCAGTACTAGATCCCGAGGGAACGAGCAGTACTTC.

This clone was recorded only once. This sequence joins TRBV30 and TRBJ2-5; D is uncertain. V lost 1 base to trimming and J lost 2 bases, with 11 bases between them. CDR1 GTSNPN and CDR2 SVGIG come from the germline V gene (reference sequence). This CDR3 contains 14 residues. CDR3 protein: CAWSDKGLQETQYF. CDR3 DNA: TGTGCCTGGAGTGACAAAGGCCTACAAGAGACCCAGTACTTC.

This rearrangement joins TRBV29-1 to TRBJ2-2, with TRBD2 identical over 8 bases. Per germline, CDR1 SQVTM and CDR2 ANQGSEA. Losses at the gene ends were 7 bases for V and 5 bases for J; bases not matched to a gene: 6. The CDR3 spans 13 residues. CDR3 bases: TGCAGCGCAACTAGCGGAGTAACCGGGGAGCTGTTTTTT. It codes for CSATSGVTGELFF.

This rearrangement joins TRBV11-3 to TRBJ1-2, with D perhaps TRBD1 (5 bases). The germline CDR1 and CDR2 sequences are SGHNT and YENEEA. V dropped 8 bases and J dropped 2 bases, with 18 bases sitting between them. This CDR3 region has 15 residues. The CDR3 bases are TGTGCCAGCTCCCAATCCGCAGGGCGAAACTATGGCTACACCTTC. Protein product: CASSQSAGRNYGYTF.

Comments on this clone: Other nucleotide sequences from this sample produce the same CDR3. The V call is TRBV6-5, the J call TRBJ2-7; 7 bases align to TRBD2. The CDR3 length is 15 residues. The V segment lost 6 bases and the J segment 3 bases; nucleotides outside the gene matches: 11. Germline V gene lookup returns CDR1 MNHEY and CDR2 SVGAGI. CDR3 amino acids: CASSYDRGSLYEQYF. The CDR3 coding sequence is TGTGCCAGCAGCTACGATCGCGGGAGCCTCTACGAGCAGTACTTC.

The chain is built from TRBV9 and TRBJ2-3, with 9 bases identical to TRBD2. The germline V gene has CDR1 SGDLS and CDR2 YYNGEE. The CDR3 is 18 amino acids. The V and J ends lost 0 bases and 0 bases, in that order; junction bases with no gene match: 8. The DNA of the CDR3 is TGTGCCAGCAGCGTAGGGGAGGGACTAGCTAGGAGCACAGATACGCAGTATTTT. This encodes CASSVGEGLARSTDTQYF. The full variable domain, its missing parts supplied by reference TRBV9 and TRBJ2-3, is DSGVTQTPKHLITATGQRVTLRCSPRSGDLSVYWYQQSLDQGLQFLIQYYNGEERAKGNILERFSAQQFPDLHSELNLSSLELGDSALYFCASSVGEGLARSTDTQYFGPGTRLTVL.

V is TRBV27 and J is TRBJ2-3, with unresolved D. There are 15 residues in the CDR3. V shed 5 bases and J shed 0 bases, with 12 bases lying between them. Germline loops: CDR1 MNHEY, CDR2 SMNVEV (reference sequence). CDR3 coding DNA: TGTGCCAGCAGTCTCCGCGGCGGTAGCACAGATACGCAGTATTTT. Its translation is CASSLRGGSTDTQYF.

The V gene is TRBV11-2, the J gene TRBJ2-5, with TRBD2 as a possible D gene (5 bases). The CDR3 totals 14 residues. Deletions cut 4 bases from V and 4 bases from J, with 13 bases between. CDR1 is SGHAT, CDR2 FQNNGV, per germline. The CDR3 DNA reads TGTGCCAGCAGCTCGCGGCCGGCGGGAGAGACCCAGTACTTC. Amino acids: CASSSRPAGETQYF. Combining the CDR3 with reference TRBV11-2 and TRBJ2-5 gives the whole variable domain EAGVAQSPRYKIIEKRQSVAFWCNPISGHATLYWYQQILGQGPKLLIQFQNNGVVDDSQLPKDRFSAERLKGVDSTLKIQPAKLEDSAVYLCASSSRPAGETQYFGPGTRLLVL.

A single count supports this clone. This chain joins TRBV2 and TRBJ1-4; D gene ambiguous. Germline loops: CDR1 SNHLY, CDR2 FYNNEI. With 7 bases removed from V and 6 bases from J, the gap between germline ends came to 9 bases. The CDR3 spans 12 residues. CDR3 amino acids: CASTQVDEKLFF. The CDR3 bases are TGTGCCAGCACCCAGGTCGATGAAAAACTGTTTTTT.

CDR3 amino acids: CASSTLRDKNIQYF. The CDR3 DNA reads as TGTGCCAGTAGTACCCTACGGGACAAAAACATTCAGTACTTC. The chain is built from TRBV19 and TRBJ2-4, with TRBD2 as a possible D gene (5 bases). The V end was cut by 4 bases, the J end by 3 bases, with 10 bases between. The CDR3 is 14 amino acids. Germline values: CDR1 LNHDA, CDR2 SQIVND (reference sequence).

This chain links TRBV28 with TRBJ2-1; 14 nucleotides agree with TRBD2. Germline trimming cut 6 bases from V and 4 bases from J; bases unmatched to any gene: 2. The CDR3 has 15 amino acids. Germline loops: CDR1 MDHEN, CDR2 SYDVKM. CDR3 sequence (DNA): TGTGCCAGCAGGGGACTAGCGGGGGTTTACAATGAGCAGTTCTTC. Translation gives CASRGLAGVYNEQFF.

This clone was observed once. The chain carries TRBV5-4 and TRBJ1-2; possibly TRBD1 for D (5 bases). Germline-derived CDR1 and CDR2 are SGHNT and YYREEE (reference sequence). The CDR3 covers 13 residues. The V and J ends lost 0 bases and 5 bases respectively, with 8 bases between them. This CDR3 is CASSLDRKYGYTF. Written as DNA, the CDR3 is TGTGCCAGCAGCTTGGACAGGAAATATGGCTACACCTTC.

The gene calls are TRBV5-8 and TRBJ2-5; 7 nucleotides agree with TRBD2. The CDR3 has 14 amino acids. CDR1 and CDR2 from the germline V gene are SGHTS and YDEGEE. The V gene end was trimmed by 4 bases and the J gene end by 1 base; junction bases not matched to a gene: 4. The CDR3 DNA sequence: TGTGCCAGCAGCCCGGGACTACCCCAAGAGACCCAGTACTTC. Encoded protein: CASSPGLPQETQYF.

The J gene is TRBJ2-1, the V gene TRBV7-6; TRBD2 matches 12 bases. J was trimmed by 8 bases and V by 2 bases; bases with no gene match: 4. From germline, CDR1 is SGHVS and CDR2 FNYEAQ. The CDR3 length is 15 residues. CDR3 bases: TGTGCCAGCAGCTTACTAGCGGGGGGGCCGGATGAGCAGTTCTTC. This sequence encodes CASSLLAGGPDEQFF.

The chain employs TRBV6-1 and TRBJ1-2; possibly TRBD1 for D (6 bases). Germline CDR1 MNHNS, CDR2 SASEGT. Deletions cut 3 bases from V and 8 bases from J, with 25 bases between. The length of the CDR3 is 17 residues. CDR3 DNA: TGTGCCAGCAGTGAGTACTACCAACAGGGAAAATCGGGCGGCTACACCTTC. This gives the protein CASSEYYQQGKSGGYTF.

The rearrangement links TRBV5-8 to TRBJ2-1; D not resolved. The length of the CDR3 is 11 residues. Per germline, CDR1 SGHTS and CDR2 YDEGEE. Trimming cost V 1 base and J 9 bases, with 5 bases left between them. This CDR3 is CASSLISEQFF. The CDR3 bases are TGTGCCAGCAGCTTGATAAGTGAGCAGTTCTTC.

Comment on this clone: The junction differs from germline at one of its ends, possibly a read error. The gene calls are TRBV14 and TRBJ2-5; unclear D gene. Germline lookup yields CDR1 SGHDN and CDR2 FVKESK. The CDR3 runs 13 residues. DNA for the CDR3: TGTGCCGGCAGCCAAGGAATCGGTCGTACCCAGTACTTC. This encodes CAGSQGIGRTQYF.

The rearrangement uses TRBV5-1 and TRBJ2-7, with D possibly TRBD1 on 6 matching bases. The CDR3 consists of 14 residues. CDR1 SGHRS and CDR2 YFSETQ come from the germline V gene. Trimming pared 4 bases from V and 2 bases from J, leaving 13 bases between. This CDR3 reads CASSQGTSTYEQYF. The CDR3 DNA is TGCGCCAGCAGCCAAGGGACATCGACCTACGAGCAGTACTTC.

This chain uses TRBV14 with TRBJ2-1; possible D gene TRBD2, 6 bases. The CDR3 is 16 residues long. Trimming left V 2 bases short and J 8 bases short, with 19 bases between. CDR1 is SGHDN, CDR2 FVKESK, per germline. CDR3: CASSQLAGLGSYEQFF. CDR3 sequence (DNA): TGTGCCAGCAGCCAACTGGCGGGACTCGGATCTTATGAGCAGTTCTTC.

V and J are TRBV9 and TRBJ2-3, with D maybe TRBD2 (5 bases). There are 14 residues in the CDR3. V lost 0 bases to trimming and J lost 0 bases, with 5 bases between them. Germline loops: CDR1 SGDLS, CDR2 YYNGEE. The DNA of the CDR3 is TGTGCCAGCAGCGTAGGAGGGAGCACAGATACGCAGTATTTT. Translation gives CASSVGGSTDTQYF.

J is TRBJ2-1 and V is TRBV10-1; TRBD2 matches 11 bases. In germline, CDR1 is WNHNN, CDR2 SYGVQD (reference sequence). J gave up 0 bases and V 8 bases, and 9 bases lay outside the gene matches. CDR3 length: 17 residues. This chain's CDR3 is CASRNTSGGLSYNEQFF. CDR3 nucleotide sequence: TGCGCCAGCCGGAACACTAGCGGGGGTCTCTCCTACAATGAGCAGTTCTTC.

This sequence joins TRBV20-1 and TRBJ2-5, with 7 bases lining up with TRBD1. Trimming cost V 6 bases and J 3 bases; bases outside gene matches: 1. The CDR3 length is 11 residues. CDR1 DFQATT and CDR2 SNEGSKA come from the germline V gene (reference sequence). The CDR3, as DNA: TGCAGTGCAGACAGGGAAGAGACCCAGTACTTC. This translates into CSADREETQYF.

This clone was counted between two and nine times. The CDR3 nucleotides read TGTGCCAGCAGCTTAGCAGGGGTGAATGAGCAGTTCTTC. This gives the protein CASSLAGVNEQFF. The chain employs TRBV13 and TRBJ2-1, with D maybe TRBD1 (6 bases). This CDR3 region has 13 residues. The V end was cut by 1 base, the J end by 7 bases, with 8 bases between. Germline lookup yields CDR1 PRHDT and CDR2 FYEKMQ (reference sequence).

The chain recombines TRBV6-5 with TRBJ2-3; 7 positions agree with TRBD1. This CDR3 spans 12 amino acids. The germline V gene encodes CDR1 MNHEY and CDR2 SVGAGI. V shed 11 bases and J 3 bases; nucleotides not matched to a gene: 5. The CDR3 loop reads CAVTGLTDTQYF. The CDR3 DNA sequence: TGTGCCGTGACAGGGTTGACAGATACGCAGTATTTT.

The V gene is TRBV14, the J gene TRBJ1-1, with a possible D match to TRBD1 (6 bases). V gave up 2 bases and J gave up 0 bases, with 10 bases separating them. Looked up from germline, CDR1 is SGHDN and CDR2 is FVKESK. This CDR3 is 15 amino acids long. The CDR3 DNA reads TGTGCCAGCAGCCAACCGGGGGCAGTGAACACTGAAGCTTTCTTT. Its protein is CASSQPGAVNTEAFF.

This chain connects TRBV6-1 to TRBJ1-3, with D unclear. Trimming took 0 bases from V and 3 from J, leaving 18 bases between them. The CDR3 covers 18 residues. Germline values: CDR1 MNHNS, CDR2 SASEGT. Written as DNA, the CDR3 is TGTGCCAGCAGTGAAGCAGGCGGAGGGATTGGCTTTGGAAACACCATATATTTT. Its translation is CASSEAGGGIGFGNTIYF.